Here is one T cell receptor (beta chain) with its context. As yet, its antigen is unknown. CDR1 and CDR2 from the germline V gene are GTSNPN and SVGIG (reference sequence). V was cut by 7 bases and J by 7 bases, with 13 bases left in between. This CDR3 spans 12 amino acids. The sample originates from a study of cytomegalovirus exposure and HLA in healthy donors. Assay: immunoSEQ multiplex PCR; the TCRdb copy retains only in-frame clones and omits some. The sample yields about 120,000 clones, 70% to 90% seen once. Study conclusions and caveats: Reports credit the classifier with highly specific, highly sensitive diagnosis of cytomegalovirus status.

The sequence came from a woman in her twenties or thirties in good health and CMV-seronegative. The chain joins TRBV30 to TRBJ1-4; D gene ambiguous. The sample taken for sequencing was PBMCs. The CDR3 region has the DNA TGTGCCTTTACTCCGTCTGGTGAAAAACTGTTTTTT. It yields the protein CAFTPSGEKLFF. Using reference TRBV30 and TRBJ1-4 for the parts outside the CDR3, the full variable domain is SQTIHQWPATLVQPVGSPLSLECTVEGTSNPNLYWYRQAAGRGLQLLFYSVGIGQISSEVPQNLSASRPQDRQFILSSKKLLLSDSGFYLCAFTPSGEKLFFGSGTQLSVL.